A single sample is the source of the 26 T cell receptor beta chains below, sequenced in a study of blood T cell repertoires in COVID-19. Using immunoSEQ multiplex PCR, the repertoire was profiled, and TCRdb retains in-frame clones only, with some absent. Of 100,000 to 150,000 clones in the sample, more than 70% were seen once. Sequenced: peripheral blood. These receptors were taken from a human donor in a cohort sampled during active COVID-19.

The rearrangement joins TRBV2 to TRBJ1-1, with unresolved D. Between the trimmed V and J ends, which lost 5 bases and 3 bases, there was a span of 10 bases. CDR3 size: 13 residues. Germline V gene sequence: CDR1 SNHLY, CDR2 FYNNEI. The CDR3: CASSPRSYTEAFF. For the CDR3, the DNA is TGTGCCAGCAGTCCAAGGAGTTACACTGAAGCTTTCTTT.

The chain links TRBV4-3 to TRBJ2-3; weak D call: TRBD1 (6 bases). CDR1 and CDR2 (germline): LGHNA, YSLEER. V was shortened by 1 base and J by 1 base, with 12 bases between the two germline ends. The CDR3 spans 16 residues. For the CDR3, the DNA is TGCGCCAGCAGCCAAGCTTGGGACATCCGCACAGATACGCAGTATTTT. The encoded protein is CASSQAWDIRTDTQYF.

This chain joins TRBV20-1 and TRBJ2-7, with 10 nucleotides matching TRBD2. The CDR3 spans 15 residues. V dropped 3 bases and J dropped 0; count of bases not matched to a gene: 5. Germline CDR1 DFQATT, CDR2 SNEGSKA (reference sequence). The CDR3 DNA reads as TGCAGTGCTAGTAGGACTAGCGGATTCTCCTACGAGCAGTACTTC. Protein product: CSASRTSGFSYEQYF.

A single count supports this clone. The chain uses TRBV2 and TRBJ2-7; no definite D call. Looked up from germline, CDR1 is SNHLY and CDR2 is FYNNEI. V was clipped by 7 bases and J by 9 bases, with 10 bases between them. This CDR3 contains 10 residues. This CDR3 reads CASTVGSQYF. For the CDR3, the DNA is TGTGCCAGCACTGTGGGCTCGCAGTACTTC.

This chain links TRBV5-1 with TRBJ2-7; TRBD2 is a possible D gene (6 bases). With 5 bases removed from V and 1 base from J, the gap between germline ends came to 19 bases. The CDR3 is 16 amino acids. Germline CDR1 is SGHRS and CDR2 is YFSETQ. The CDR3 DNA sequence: TGCGCCAGCAGACGTGGTGGGGTAGCGGTATCCTACGAGCAGTACTTC. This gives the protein CASRRGGVAVSYEQYF.

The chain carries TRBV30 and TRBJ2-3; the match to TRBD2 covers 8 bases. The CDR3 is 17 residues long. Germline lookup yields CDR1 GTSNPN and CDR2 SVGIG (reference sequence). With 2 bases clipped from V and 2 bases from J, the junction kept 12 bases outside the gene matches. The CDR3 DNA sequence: TGTGCCTGGAGTATCCCAACTAGCGGCCCCTCCACAGATACGCAGTATTTT. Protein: CAWSIPTSGPSTDTQYF. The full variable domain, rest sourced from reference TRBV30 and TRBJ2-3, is SQTIHQWPATLVQPVGSPLSLECTVEGTSNPNLYWYRQAAGRGLQLLFYSVGIGQISSEVPQNLSASRPQDRQFILSSKKLLLSDSGFYLCAWSIPTSGPSTDTQYFGPGTRLTVL.

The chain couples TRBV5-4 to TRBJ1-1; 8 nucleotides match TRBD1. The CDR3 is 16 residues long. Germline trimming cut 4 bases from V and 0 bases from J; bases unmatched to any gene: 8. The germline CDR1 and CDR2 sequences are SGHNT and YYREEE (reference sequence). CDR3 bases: TGTGCCAGCAGCGGACAGGGAGGGGGGATGAACACTGAAGCTTTCTTT. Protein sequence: CASSGQGGGMNTEAFF.

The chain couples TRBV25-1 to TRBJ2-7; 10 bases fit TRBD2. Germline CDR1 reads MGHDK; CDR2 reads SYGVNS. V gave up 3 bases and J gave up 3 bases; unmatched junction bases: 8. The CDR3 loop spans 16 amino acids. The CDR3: CASSDLTSGTYYEQYF. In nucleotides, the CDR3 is TGTGCCAGCAGTGATTTAACTAGCGGGACCTACTACGAGCAGTACTTC.

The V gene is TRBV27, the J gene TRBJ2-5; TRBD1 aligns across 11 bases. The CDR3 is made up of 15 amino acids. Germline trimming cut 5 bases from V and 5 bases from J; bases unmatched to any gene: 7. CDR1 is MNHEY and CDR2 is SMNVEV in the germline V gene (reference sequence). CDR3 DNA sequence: TGTGCCAGCAGTCATAGGACAGGGGGCTTGGAGACCCAGTACTTC. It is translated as CASSHRTGGLETQYF.

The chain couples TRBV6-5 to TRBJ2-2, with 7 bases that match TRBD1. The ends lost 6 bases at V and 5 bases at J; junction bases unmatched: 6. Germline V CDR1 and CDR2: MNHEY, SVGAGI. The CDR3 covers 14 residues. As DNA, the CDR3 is TGTGCCAGCAGCCGAACAGGGGCGACCGGGGAGCTGTTTTTT. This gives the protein CASSRTGATGELFF.

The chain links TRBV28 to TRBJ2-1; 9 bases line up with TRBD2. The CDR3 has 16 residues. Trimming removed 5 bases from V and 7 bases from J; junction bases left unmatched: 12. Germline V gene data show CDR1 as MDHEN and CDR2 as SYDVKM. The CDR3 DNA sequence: TGTGCCAGCAGTCCCATACGTAGCGGGAGTGGGAATGAGCAGTTCTTC. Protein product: CASSPIRSGSGNEQFF. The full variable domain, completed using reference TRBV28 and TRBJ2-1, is DVKVTQSSRYLVKRTGEKVFLECVQDMDHENMFWYRQDPGLGLRLIYFSYDVKMKEKGDIPEGYSVSREKKERFSLILESASTNQTSMYLCASSPIRSGSGNEQFFGPGTRLTVL.

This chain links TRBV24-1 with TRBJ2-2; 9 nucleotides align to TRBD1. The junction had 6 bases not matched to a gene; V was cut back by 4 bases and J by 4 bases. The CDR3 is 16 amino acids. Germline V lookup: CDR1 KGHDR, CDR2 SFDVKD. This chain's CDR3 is CATSETGTGSTGELFF. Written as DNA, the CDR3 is TGTGCCACCAGTGAGACCGGGACAGGGTCCACCGGGGAGCTGTTTTTT.

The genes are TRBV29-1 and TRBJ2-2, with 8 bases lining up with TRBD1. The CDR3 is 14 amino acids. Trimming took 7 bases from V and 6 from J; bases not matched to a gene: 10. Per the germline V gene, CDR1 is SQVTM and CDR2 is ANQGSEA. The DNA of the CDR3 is TGCAGCGCAGGGGGCTGGAAAAGCTCCGGGGAGCTGTTTTTT. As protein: CSAGGWKSSGELFF.

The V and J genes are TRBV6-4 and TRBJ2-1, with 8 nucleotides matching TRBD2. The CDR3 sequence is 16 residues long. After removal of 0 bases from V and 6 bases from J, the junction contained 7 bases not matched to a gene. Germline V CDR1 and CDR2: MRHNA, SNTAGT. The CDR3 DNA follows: TGTGCCAGCAGTGACTCGGGCGGGAGGATACTCAATGAGCAGTTCTTC. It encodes CASSDSGGRILNEQFF.

This CDR3 reads CASSLAGHYEQYF. CDR3 coding DNA: TGTGCCAGCAGTTTAGCGGGACACTACGAGCAGTACTTC. This chain connects TRBV12-3 or TRBV12-4 to TRBJ2-7, with a weak D call TRBD1 (6 bases). V was trimmed by 0 bases and J by 3 bases, leaving 6 bases between them. The CDR3 is 13 amino acids.

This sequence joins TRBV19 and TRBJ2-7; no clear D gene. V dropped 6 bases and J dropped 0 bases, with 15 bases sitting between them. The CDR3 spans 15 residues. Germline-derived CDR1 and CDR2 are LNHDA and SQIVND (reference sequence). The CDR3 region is CASRRHLEASYEQYF. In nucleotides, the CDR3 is TGTGCCAGTAGAAGACACCTCGAAGCCTCCTACGAGCAGTACTTC.

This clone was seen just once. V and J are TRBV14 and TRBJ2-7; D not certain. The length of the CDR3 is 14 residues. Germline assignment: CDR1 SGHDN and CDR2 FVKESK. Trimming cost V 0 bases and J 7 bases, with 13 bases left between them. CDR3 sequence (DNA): TGTGCCAGCAGCCAAGATCTAACGGGTGGGGAGCAGTACTTC. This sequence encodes CASSQDLTGGEQYF.

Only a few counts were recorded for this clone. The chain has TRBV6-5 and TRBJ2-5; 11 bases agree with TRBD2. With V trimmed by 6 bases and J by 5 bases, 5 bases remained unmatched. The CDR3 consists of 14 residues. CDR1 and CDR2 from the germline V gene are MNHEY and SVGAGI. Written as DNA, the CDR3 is TGTGCCAGCAGGCCTAGCGGGAGGTGGGAGACCCAGTACTTC. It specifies CASRPSGRWETQYF.

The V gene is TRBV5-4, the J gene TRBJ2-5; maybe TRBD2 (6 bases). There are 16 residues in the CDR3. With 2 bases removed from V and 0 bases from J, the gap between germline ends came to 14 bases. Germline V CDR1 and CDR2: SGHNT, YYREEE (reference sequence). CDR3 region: CASSLLQGLYQETQYF. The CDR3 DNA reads TGTGCCAGCAGCTTACTCCAGGGACTGTACCAAGAGACCCAGTACTTC.

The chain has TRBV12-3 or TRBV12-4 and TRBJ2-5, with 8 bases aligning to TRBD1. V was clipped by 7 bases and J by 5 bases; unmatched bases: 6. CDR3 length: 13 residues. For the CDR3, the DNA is TGTGCCAGCACCGCAGGGGGCGAGGAGACCCAGTACTTC. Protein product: CASTAGGEETQYF.

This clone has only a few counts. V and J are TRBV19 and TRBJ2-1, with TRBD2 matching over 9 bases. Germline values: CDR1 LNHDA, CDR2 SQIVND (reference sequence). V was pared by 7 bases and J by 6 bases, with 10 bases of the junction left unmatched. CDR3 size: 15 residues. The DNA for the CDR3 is TGTGCCAGTATTCAGTCCGGGACTAGCAGCAATGAGCAGTTCTTC. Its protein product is CASIQSGTSSNEQFF.

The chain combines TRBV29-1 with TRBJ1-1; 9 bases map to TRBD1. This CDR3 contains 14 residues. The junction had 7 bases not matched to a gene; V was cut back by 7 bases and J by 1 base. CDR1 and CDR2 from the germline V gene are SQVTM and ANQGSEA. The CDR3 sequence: CSAGDRASNTEAFF. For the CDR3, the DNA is TGCAGCGCCGGGGACAGGGCTTCGAACACTGAAGCTTTCTTT. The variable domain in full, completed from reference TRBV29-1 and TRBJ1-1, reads SAVISQKPSRDICQRGTSLTIQCQVDSQVTMMFWYRQQPGQSLTLIATANQGSEATYESGFVIDKFPISRPNLTFSTLTVSNMSPEDSSIYLCSAGDRASNTEAFFGQGTRLTVV.

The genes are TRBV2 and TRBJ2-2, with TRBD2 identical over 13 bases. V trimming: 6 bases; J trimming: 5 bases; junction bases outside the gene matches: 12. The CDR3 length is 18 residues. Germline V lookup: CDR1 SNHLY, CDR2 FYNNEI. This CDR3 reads CASSPGLAGATRTGELFF. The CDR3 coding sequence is TGTGCCAGCAGCCCAGGACTAGCGGGAGCGACGCGGACCGGGGAGCTGTTTTTT.

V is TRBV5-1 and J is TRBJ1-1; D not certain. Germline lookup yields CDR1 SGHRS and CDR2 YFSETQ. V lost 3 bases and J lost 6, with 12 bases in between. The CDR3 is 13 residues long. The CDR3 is CASSSSPRSEAFF. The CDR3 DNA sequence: TGCGCCAGCAGCTCTTCCCCGAGGTCTGAAGCTTTCTTT.

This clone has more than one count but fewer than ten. This CDR3 is CASSLAPAGYEQYF. The CDR3 DNA is TGTGCCAGCAGTTTAGCCCCGGCGGGTTACGAGCAGTACTTC. The chain recombines TRBV28 with TRBJ2-7; D perhaps matches TRBD2 (5 bases). This CDR3 spans 14 amino acids. CDR1 is MDHEN, CDR2 SYDVKM, per germline. V lost 2 bases and J lost 4, with 12 bases in between.

The DNA of the CDR3 is TGTGCCAGTAGTTCTAGCGGGATAAACATTCAGTACTTC. This translates into CASSSSGINIQYF. The V gene is TRBV19, the J gene TRBJ2-4; 9 bases map to TRBD2. The CDR3 has 13 residues. V trimming: 5 bases; J trimming: 6 bases; junction bases outside the gene matches: 2. Germline lookup yields CDR1 LNHDA and CDR2 SQIVND (reference sequence).